The 24 T cell receptor beta chains below come from one sample, sequenced in a study of cytomegalovirus exposure and HLA in healthy donors. PCR employed 60 Vbeta and 13 Jbeta primers. Assay: immunoSEQ multiplex PCR; the TCRdb copy retains only in-frame clones and omits some. Here the sample spans under 250,000 clones, 60% to 80% being singletons. The specimen was PBMCs. These TCRs come from a male donor in good health and CMV-seronegative.

This clone has a handful of counts. The genes are TRBV9 and TRBJ2-3, with 9 nucleotides matching TRBD2. The CDR3 spans 15 residues. The J segment lost 5 bases and the V segment lost 0 bases, leaving 4 bases of the junction unmatched. Germline V gives CDR1 SGDLS, CDR2 YYNGEE. The CDR3 region is CASSVGLAVGDTQYF. Here the CDR3 DNA reads TGTGCCAGCAGCGTAGGACTAGCGGTTGGAGATACGCAGTATTTT. Full variable domain (outside the CDR3, taken from reference TRBV9 and TRBJ2-3): DSGVTQTPKHLITATGQRVTLRCSPRSGDLSVYWYQQSLDQGLQFLIQYYNGEERAKGNILERFSAQQFPDLHSELNLSSLELGDSALYFCASSVGLAVGDTQYFGPGTRLTVL.

This chain joins TRBV28 and TRBJ1-5; 11 bases line up with TRBD1. The CDR3 is made up of 15 amino acids. Germline V gene sequence: CDR1 MDHEN, CDR2 SYDVKM. V trimming: 6 bases; J trimming: 7 bases; junction bases outside the gene matches: 8. The CDR3 region is CASRRTGGGRQPQHF. The CDR3 DNA sequence: TGTGCCAGCAGGAGGACAGGGGGCGGACGCCAGCCCCAGCATTTT. Looking up the rest from reference TRBV28 and TRBJ1-5 gives the full variable domain: DVKVTQSSRYLVKRTGEKVFLECVQDMDHENMFWYRQDPGLGLRLIYFSYDVKMKEKGDIPEGYSVSREKKERFSLILESASTNQTSMYLCASRRTGGGRQPQHFGDGTRLSIL.

The chain has TRBV11-3 and TRBJ2-7; a possible D gene is TRBD2 (5 bases). The germline gives CDR1 SGHNT, CDR2 YENEEA. This CDR3 contains 12 residues. V was shortened by 4 bases and J by 4 bases, with 8 bases between the two germline ends. CDR3 bases: TGTGCCAGCAGCTCGAGGGATTACGAGCAGTACTTC. Translated: CASSSRDYEQYF. Full variable domain (outside the CDR3, taken from reference TRBV11-3 and TRBJ2-7): EAGVVQSPRYKIIEKKQPVAFWCNPISGHNTLYWYLQNLGQGPELLIRYENEEAVDDSQLPKDRFSAERLKGVDSTLKIQPAELGDSAVYLCASSSRDYEQYFGPGTRLTVT.

The J gene is TRBJ1-2, the V gene TRBV9; the match to TRBD1 covers 7 bases. The germline V gene encodes CDR1 SGDLS and CDR2 YYNGEE. The CDR3 has 16 amino acids. After removal of 0 bases from V and 7 bases from J, the junction contained 12 bases not matched to a gene. CDR3 region: CASSVATIAGGGGYTF. Here the CDR3 DNA reads TGTGCCAGCAGCGTAGCTACGATTGCAGGGGGAGGTGGCTACACCTTC. Full variable domain (remainder filled in from reference TRBV9 and TRBJ1-2): DSGVTQTPKHLITATGQRVTLRCSPRSGDLSVYWYQQSLDQGLQFLIQYYNGEERAKGNILERFSAQQFPDLHSELNLSSLELGDSALYFCASSVATIAGGGGYTFGSGTRLTVV.

For this clone: At one of its ends the junction is not consistent with the germline gene, which may arise from a read error. The CDR3 spells CASSLGTGVGEQFF. The CDR3 bases are TGTGCTAGCAGCTTAGGGACAGGGGTCGGTGAGCAGTTCTTC. The rearrangement uses TRBV7-7 and TRBJ2-1; 10 nucleotides line up with TRBD1. Germline CDR1 and CDR2: SSHAT and FNYEAQ (reference sequence). This CDR3 is 14 amino acids long.

The rearrangement joins TRBV23-1 to TRBJ2-7; TRBD2 is a possible D gene (5 bases). TRBV23-1 is an ORF for which the function is uncertain. V was cut by 3 bases and J by 5 bases, with 23 bases left in between. CDR3 length: 17 amino acids. CDR3 in amino acids: CASSHRSWRVFCHEQYF. The CDR3 DNA is TGCGCCAGCAGTCACCGCTCCTGGCGGGTTTTTTGCCACGAGCAGTACTTC.

The rearrangement uses TRBV7-2 and TRBJ2-4; 9 bases match TRBD1. CDR3 size: 18 residues. Germline V gene data show CDR1 as SGHTA and CDR2 as FQGNSA. V lost 5 bases and J lost 0; bases outside the gene matches: 11. CDR3 in DNA: TGTGCCAGCAGCCCACCCCGGGACAGGGAAATAGCCAAAAACATTCAGTACTTC. Translating it yields CASSPPRDREIAKNIQYF. The variable domain in full, completed from reference TRBV7-2 and TRBJ2-4, reads GAGVSQSPSNKVTEKGKDVELRCDPISGHTALYWYRQSLGQGLEFLIYFQGNSAPDKSGLPSDRFSAERTGGSVSTLTIQRTQQEDSAVYLCASSPPRDREIAKNIQYFGAGTRLSVL.

This sequence joins TRBV6-1 and TRBJ1-2, with TRBD1 matching 8 bases. The CDR3 consists of 13 residues. In germline, CDR1 is MNHNS, CDR2 SASEGT. With 10 bases clipped from V and 5 bases from J, the junction kept 9 bases outside the gene matches. CDR3: CAIAGGPGYGYTF. In nucleotides, the CDR3 is TGTGCCATCGCAGGGGGCCCGGGGTATGGCTACACCTTC.

The V and J genes are TRBV6-1 and TRBJ2-5, with D uncertain. Germline V lookup: CDR1 MNHNS, CDR2 SASEGT. The CDR3 consists of 13 residues. With 7 bases removed from V and 5 bases from J, the gap between germline ends came to 14 bases. Here the CDR3 reads CASTYPFEETQYF. In DNA form, the CDR3 reads TGTGCCAGCACCTACCCGTTCGAGGAGACCCAGTACTTC.

The DNA for the CDR3 is TGTGCCAGCAGTGGGACAGGGGGTTATAATTCACCCCTCCACTTT. Protein: CASSGTGGYNSPLHF. The chain has TRBV28 and TRBJ1-6, with 11 bases identical to TRBD1. J lost 4 bases, V lost 5 bases, and 1 base had no gene match. This CDR3 region has 15 residues. Germline V lookup: CDR1 MDHEN, CDR2 SYDVKM.

Only a few counts were recorded for this clone. CDR3 residues: CAWARREGDTQYF. DNA for the CDR3: TGTGCCTGGGCCCGGAGGGAGGGGGATACGCAGTATTTT. The J gene is TRBJ2-3, the V gene TRBV30; TRBD2 matches 7 bases. Germline lookup yields CDR1 GTSNPN and CDR2 SVGIG (reference sequence). The trim removed 5 bases at V and 6 bases at J, leaving 8 bases unmatched. CDR3 length: 13 residues.

The chain recombines TRBV4-1 with TRBJ2-7; TRBD2 matches 9 bases. The germline CDR1 and CDR2 sequences are MGHRA and YSYEKL. With 6 bases clipped from V and 6 bases from J, the junction kept 15 bases outside the gene matches. This CDR3 contains 16 residues. CDR3 bases: TGCGCCAGCAGAGGGGGGGCGGGGGGGCTTGCGGGCGAGCAGTACTTC. Encoded protein: CASRGGAGGLAGEQYF.

The gene calls are TRBV23-1 and TRBJ1-2; 12 bases align to TRBD1. TRBV23-1 is an ORF; its function is uncertain. Trimming removed 5 bases from V and 1 base from J; junction bases left unmatched: 8. This CDR3 has 17 amino acids. CDR3 region: CASSSPGQGAYNYGYTF. The DNA of the CDR3 is TGCGCCAGCAGTTCCCCGGGACAGGGGGCGTATAACTATGGCTACACCTTC.

V and J are TRBV6-5 and TRBJ1-2, with D tentatively TRBD1 (5 bases). Germline V CDR1 and CDR2: MNHEY, SVGAGI. The CDR3 loop spans 16 amino acids. V was shortened by 2 bases and J by 1 base, with 14 bases between the two germline ends. The CDR3 here is CASSYGAGHLNYGYTF. Here the CDR3 DNA reads TGTGCCAGCAGTTACGGCGCCGGACACCTTAACTATGGCTACACCTTC.

Written as DNA, the CDR3 is TGTGCCAGTAGGGCCGGACAGGCAAATGAAAAACTGTTTTTT. This encodes CASRAGQANEKLFF. V usage is TRBV19 and J usage is TRBJ1-4; 7 bases align to TRBD1. Unmatched junction bases numbered 6, after V lost 6 bases and J lost 5 bases. Germline loops: CDR1 LNHDA, CDR2 SQIVND (reference sequence). The CDR3 is made up of 14 amino acids.

This clone was found once. The chain uses TRBV5-3 and TRBJ2-4, with a possible D match to TRBD2 (5 bases). TRBV5-3 is sorted into the ORF group, with uncertain function. The length of the CDR3 is 17 residues. V shed 0 bases and J shed 6 bases, with 19 bases lying between them. CDR3 amino acids: CARSLAATDRGGNIQYF. The CDR3 DNA follows: TGTGCCAGAAGCTTGGCGGCCACGGACCGGGGTGGAAACATTCAGTACTTC.

The rearrangement links TRBV2 to TRBJ1-1, with D possibly TRBD1 on 6 matching bases. CDR1 is SNHLY, CDR2 FYNNEI, per germline. CDR3 size: 16 residues. Trimming pared 3 bases from V and 4 bases from J, leaving 18 bases between. This CDR3 reads CASSDPGGGGGTEAFF. CDR3 coding DNA: TGTGCCAGCAGTGACCCCGGGGGCGGGGGAGGCACTGAAGCTTTCTTT.

The chain recombines TRBV16 with TRBJ1-1; 8 nucleotides align to TRBD1. This CDR3 comprises 14 residues. Germline CDR1 KGHSY, CDR2 FQNENV. V was clipped by 4 bases and J by 3 bases; unmatched bases: 4. CDR3 bases: TGTGCCAGCAGCCCCGGGACAGGCGACACTGAAGCTTTCTTT. It encodes CASSPGTGDTEAFF.

The chain is built from TRBV27 and TRBJ2-7; TRBD2 agrees at 9 bases. CDR3 length equals 15 residues. Per germline, CDR1 MNHEY and CDR2 SMNVEV (reference sequence). The junction had 8 bases not matched to a gene; V was cut back by 5 bases and J by 3 bases. CDR3 sequence (DNA): TGTGCCAGCAGTATAGTAGCGGGGGTTCTCTACGAGCAGTACTTC. It yields the protein CASSIVAGVLYEQYF.

The chain has TRBV28 and TRBJ1-1, with 11 bases identical to TRBD1. V trimming: 2 bases; J trimming: 4 bases; junction bases outside the gene matches: 3. Germline V lookup: CDR1 MDHEN, CDR2 SYDVKM. The CDR3 loop spans 15 amino acids. CDR3 nucleotide sequence: TGTGCCAGCAGTTTAGCCGGGACAGGGGGCACTGAAGCTTTCTTT. The encoded protein is CASSLAGTGGTEAFF.

This rearrangement joins TRBV2 to TRBJ1-2, with D unclear. Per germline, CDR1 SNHLY and CDR2 FYNNEI. The CDR3 is 14 residues long. V dropped 6 bases and J dropped 5 bases, with 16 bases sitting between them. Here the CDR3 reads CASRLTYGDYGYTF. DNA of the CDR3: TGTGCCAGCAGGCTCACGTACGGGGATTATGGCTACACCTTC. Together with reference TRBV2 and TRBJ1-2, the CDR3 gives the full variable domain: EPEVTQTPSHQVTQMGQEVILRCVPISNHLYFYWYRQILGQKVEFLVSFYNNEISEKSEIFDDQFSVERPDGSNFTLKIRSTKLEDSAMYFCASRLTYGDYGYTFGSGTRLTVV.

The J gene is TRBJ2-2, the V gene TRBV5-1, with a tentative D call TRBD1 (5 bases). V was cut by 0 bases and J by 0 bases, with 9 bases left in between. Per germline, CDR1 SGHRS and CDR2 YFSETQ. The CDR3 is 16 residues long. Written as DNA, the CDR3 is TGCGCCAGCAGCTTGGGGCCAGGGCCGAACACCGGGGAGCTGTTTTTT. It encodes CASSLGPGPNTGELFF.

This clone was picked up a small number of times. In DNA form, the CDR3 reads TGCGCCAGCAGCCAAGAGTCCAGGGGGCGAGAATACGAGCAGTACTTC. Translating it yields CASSQESRGREYEQYF. The V call is TRBV4-3, the J call TRBJ2-7; TRBD1 aligns across 8 bases. The CDR3 length is 16 residues. Unmatched junction bases numbered 8, after V lost 0 bases and J lost 4 bases. The V gene's germline CDR1 is LGHNA and CDR2 YSLEER.

The table lists this clone with a few counts. The V call is TRBV19, the J call TRBJ1-1; 10 nucleotides agree with TRBD1. The CDR3 consists of 14 residues. CDR1 and CDR2 (germline): LNHDA, SQIVND (reference sequence). V lost 3 bases to trimming and J lost 5 bases; unmatched junction nucleotides: 3. CDR3 sequence: CASSMTGGFTEAFF. Here the CDR3 DNA reads TGTGCCAGTAGTATGACAGGGGGCTTTACTGAAGCTTTCTTT. Combining the CDR3 with reference TRBV19 and TRBJ1-1 gives the whole variable domain DGGITQSPKYLFRKEGQNVTLSCEQNLNHDAMYWYRQDPGQGLRLIYYSQIVNDFQKGDIAEGYSVSREKKESFPLTVTSAQKNPTAFYLCASSMTGGFTEAFFGQGTRLTVV.